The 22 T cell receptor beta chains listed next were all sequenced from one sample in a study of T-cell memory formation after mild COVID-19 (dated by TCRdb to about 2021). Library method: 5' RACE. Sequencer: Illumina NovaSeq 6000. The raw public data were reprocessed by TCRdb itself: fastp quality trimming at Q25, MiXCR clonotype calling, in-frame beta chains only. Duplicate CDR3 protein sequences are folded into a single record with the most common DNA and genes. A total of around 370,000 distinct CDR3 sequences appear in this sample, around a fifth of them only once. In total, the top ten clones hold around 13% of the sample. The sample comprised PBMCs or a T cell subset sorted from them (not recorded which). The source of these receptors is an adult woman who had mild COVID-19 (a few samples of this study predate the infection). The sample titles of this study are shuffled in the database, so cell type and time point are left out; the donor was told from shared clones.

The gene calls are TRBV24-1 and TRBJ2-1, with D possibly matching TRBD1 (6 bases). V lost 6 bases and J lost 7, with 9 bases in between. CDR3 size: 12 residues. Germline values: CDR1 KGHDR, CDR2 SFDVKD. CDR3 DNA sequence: TGTGCCACCAGTAGGGGGAATAATGAGCAGTTCTTC. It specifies CATSRGNNEQFF.

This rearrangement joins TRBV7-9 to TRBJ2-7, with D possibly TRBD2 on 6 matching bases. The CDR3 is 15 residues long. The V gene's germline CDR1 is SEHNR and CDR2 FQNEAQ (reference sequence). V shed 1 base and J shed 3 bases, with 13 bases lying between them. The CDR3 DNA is TGTGCCAGCAGCTTAGGACCACGGAGGGACTACGAGCAGTACTTC. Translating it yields CASSLGPRRDYEQYF.

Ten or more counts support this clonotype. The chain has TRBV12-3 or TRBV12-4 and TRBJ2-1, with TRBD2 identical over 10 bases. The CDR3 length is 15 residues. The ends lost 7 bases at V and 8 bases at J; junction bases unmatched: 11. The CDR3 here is CASTTSSGSIYEQFF. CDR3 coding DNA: TGTGCCAGCACTACCTCTAGCGGGAGTATCTATGAGCAGTTCTTC.

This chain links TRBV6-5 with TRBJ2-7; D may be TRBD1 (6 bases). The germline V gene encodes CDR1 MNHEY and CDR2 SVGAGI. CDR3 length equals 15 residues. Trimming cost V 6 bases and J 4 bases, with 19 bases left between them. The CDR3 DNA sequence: TGTGCCAGCAGCCCCACCGGGACATACATTTACGAGCAGTACTTC. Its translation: CASSPTGTYIYEQYF.

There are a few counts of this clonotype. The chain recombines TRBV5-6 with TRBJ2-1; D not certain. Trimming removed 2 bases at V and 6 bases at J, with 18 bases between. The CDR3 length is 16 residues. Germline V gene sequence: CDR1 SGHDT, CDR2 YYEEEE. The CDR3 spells CASSFPVESLANEQFF. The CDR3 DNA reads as TGTGCCAGCAGCTTTCCGGTCGAATCGCTCGCCAATGAGCAGTTCTTC.

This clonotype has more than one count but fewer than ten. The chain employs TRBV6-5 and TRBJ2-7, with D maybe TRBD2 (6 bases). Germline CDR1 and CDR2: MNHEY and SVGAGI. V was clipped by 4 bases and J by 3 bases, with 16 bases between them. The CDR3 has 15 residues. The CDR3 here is CASSSGGNDGYEQYF. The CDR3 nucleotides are TGTGCCAGCAGTTCTGGGGGGAATGACGGCTACGAGCAGTACTTC.

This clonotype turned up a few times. CDR3 nucleotides: TGCGCCAGCAGCTTGAAGTTTGGCCAAGAGACCCAGTACTTC. It is translated as CASSLKFGQETQYF. J is TRBJ2-5 and V is TRBV5-1; D call uncertain. The germline V gene has CDR1 SGHRS and CDR2 YFSETQ. Between the trimmed V and J ends, which lost 1 base and 1 base, there was a span of 8 bases. This CDR3 contains 14 residues.

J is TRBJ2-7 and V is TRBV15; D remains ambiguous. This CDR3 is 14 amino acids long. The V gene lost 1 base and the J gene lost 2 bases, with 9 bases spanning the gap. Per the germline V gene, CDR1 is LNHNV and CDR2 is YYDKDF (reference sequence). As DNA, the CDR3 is TGTGCCACCAGCAGAGGTTTTACGACCTACGAGCAGTACTTC. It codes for CATSRGFTTYEQYF.

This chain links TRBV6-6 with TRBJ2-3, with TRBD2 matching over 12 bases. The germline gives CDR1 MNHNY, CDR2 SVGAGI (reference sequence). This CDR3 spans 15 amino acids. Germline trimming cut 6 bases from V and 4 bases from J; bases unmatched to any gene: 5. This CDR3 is CASSRGLAGPDTQYF. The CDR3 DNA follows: TGTGCCAGCAGCCGAGGACTAGCGGGGCCAGATACGCAGTATTTT.

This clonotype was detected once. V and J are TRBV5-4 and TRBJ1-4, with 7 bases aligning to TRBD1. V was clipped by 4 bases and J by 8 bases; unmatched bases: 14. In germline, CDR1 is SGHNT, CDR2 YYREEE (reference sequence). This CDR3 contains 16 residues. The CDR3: CASSRSTGAGIEKLFF. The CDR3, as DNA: TGTGCCAGCAGCCGTTCTACAGGGGCGGGGATCGAAAAACTGTTTTTT.

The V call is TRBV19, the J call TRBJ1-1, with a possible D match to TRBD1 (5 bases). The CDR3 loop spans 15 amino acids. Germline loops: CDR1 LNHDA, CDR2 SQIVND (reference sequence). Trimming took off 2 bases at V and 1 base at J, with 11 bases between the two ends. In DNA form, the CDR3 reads TGTGCCAGTAGTATAAGGTGGCAGGGGAACACTGAAGCTTTCTTT. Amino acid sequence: CASSIRWQGNTEAFF.

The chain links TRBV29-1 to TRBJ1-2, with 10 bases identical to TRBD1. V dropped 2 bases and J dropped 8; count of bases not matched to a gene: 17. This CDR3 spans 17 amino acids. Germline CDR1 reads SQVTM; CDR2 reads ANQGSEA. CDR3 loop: CSVEWTRSAGTGDGYTF. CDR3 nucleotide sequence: TGCAGCGTTGAATGGACGAGGTCGGCCGGGACAGGGGACGGCTACACCTTC.

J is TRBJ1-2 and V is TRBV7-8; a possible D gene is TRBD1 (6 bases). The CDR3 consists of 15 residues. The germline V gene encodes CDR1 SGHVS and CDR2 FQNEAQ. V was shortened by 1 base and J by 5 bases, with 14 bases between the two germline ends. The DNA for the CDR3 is TGTGCCAGCAGCTTAGACCCGGGGGGCGCTTATGGCTACACCTTC. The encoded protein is CASSLDPGGAYGYTF.

The DNA for the CDR3 is TGCGCCAGCAGCTTCACGCGGACCTCCTACGAGCAGTACTTC. Protein sequence: CASSFTRTSYEQYF. The V gene is TRBV5-1, the J gene TRBJ2-7; D is unresolved. This CDR3 contains 14 residues. CDR1 is SGHRS and CDR2 is YFSETQ in the germline V gene. Trimming shortened V by 2 bases and J by 0 bases, and 9 bases separated the two germline ends. The variable domain in full, completed from reference TRBV5-1 and TRBJ2-7, reads KAGVTQTPRYLIKTRGQQVTLSCSPISGHRSVSWYQQTPGQGLQFLFEYFSETQRNKGNFPGRFSGRQFSNSRSEMNVSTLELGDSALYLCASSFTRTSYEQYFGPGTRLTVT.

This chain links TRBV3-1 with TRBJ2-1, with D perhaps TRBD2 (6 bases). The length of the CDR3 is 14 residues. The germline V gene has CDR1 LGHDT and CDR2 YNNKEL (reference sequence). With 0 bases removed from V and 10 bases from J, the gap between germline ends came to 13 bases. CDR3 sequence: CASSQDFGRGEQFF. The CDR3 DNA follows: TGTGCCAGCAGCCAAGATTTCGGGCGGGGCGAGCAGTTCTTC.

CDR3 nucleotides: TGTGCCAGCAGCCCCCCACGGATTGAAGCTTTCTTT. Its protein is CASSPPRIEAFF. V gene TRBV12-3 or TRBV12-4 combines with J gene TRBJ1-1; unclear D gene. Between the trimmed V and J ends, which lost 6 bases and 7 bases, there was a span of 12 bases. The CDR3 extends over 12 amino acids.

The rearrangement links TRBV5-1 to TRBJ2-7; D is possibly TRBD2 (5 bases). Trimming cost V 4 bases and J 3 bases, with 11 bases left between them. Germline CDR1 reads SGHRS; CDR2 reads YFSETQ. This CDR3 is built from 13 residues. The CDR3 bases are TGCGCCAGCAGCATGACTATAGACTACGAGCAGTACTTC. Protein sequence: CASSMTIDYEQYF.

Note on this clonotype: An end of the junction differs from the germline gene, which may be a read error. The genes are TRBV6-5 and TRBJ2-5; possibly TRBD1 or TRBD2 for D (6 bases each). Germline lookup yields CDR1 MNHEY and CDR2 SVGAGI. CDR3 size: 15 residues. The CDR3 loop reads CASTYGGNPGETQYF. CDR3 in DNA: TGTGCCAGCACTTACGGGGGCAACCCAGGGGAGACCCAGTACTTC.

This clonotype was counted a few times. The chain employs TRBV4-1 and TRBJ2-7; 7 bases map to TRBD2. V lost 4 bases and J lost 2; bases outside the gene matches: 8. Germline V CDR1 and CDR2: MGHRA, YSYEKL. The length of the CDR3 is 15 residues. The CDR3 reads CASSPTGGRAYEQYF. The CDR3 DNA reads TGCGCCAGCAGCCCGACGGGAGGAAGGGCCTACGAGCAGTACTTC.

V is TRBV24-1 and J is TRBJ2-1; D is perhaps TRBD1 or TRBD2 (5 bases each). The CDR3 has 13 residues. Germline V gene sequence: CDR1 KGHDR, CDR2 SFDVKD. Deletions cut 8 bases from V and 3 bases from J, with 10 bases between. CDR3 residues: CATNRDGYNEQFF. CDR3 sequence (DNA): TGTGCCACCAATCGGGACGGCTACAATGAGCAGTTCTTC.

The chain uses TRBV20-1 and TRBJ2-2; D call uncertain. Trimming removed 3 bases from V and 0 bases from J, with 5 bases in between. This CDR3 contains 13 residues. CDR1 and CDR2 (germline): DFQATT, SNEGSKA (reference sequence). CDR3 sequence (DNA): TGCAGTGCTAGTGTTTCGAACACCGGGGAGCTGTTTTTT. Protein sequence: CSASVSNTGELFF.

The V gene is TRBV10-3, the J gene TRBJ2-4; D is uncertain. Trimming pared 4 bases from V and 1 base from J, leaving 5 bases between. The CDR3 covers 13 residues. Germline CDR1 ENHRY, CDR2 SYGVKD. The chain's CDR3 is CAISGQAKNIQYF. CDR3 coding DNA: TGTGCCATCAGTGGCCAGGCCAAAAACATTCAGTACTTC.